This TCR beta chain appears in the sequencing data of a study of T cell responses to AZD1222 COVID-19 vaccine. Unmatched junction bases numbered 3, after V lost 5 bases and J lost 10 bases. This CDR3 spans 13 amino acids. Germline CDR1 and CDR2: SGHTA and FQGNSA. Whole-study results and caveats: Nearly half of spike-specific TCRs reportedly go after variant regions that carry no mutations. It was only after the peak T cell response that any repertoires were sampled. Recipients of two AZD1222 doses showed rising Spike-specific TCR breadth and depth.

As to this clone: What it binds is unknown.

Libraries were prepared by immunoSEQ multiplex PCR; TCRdb keeps only in-frame clonotypes and omits some of them. The sample has 100,000 to 150,000 clones, 70% to 90% seen once; the top ten hold 1.5% to 2%. This material consisted of peripheral blood, taken on day 0 of AZD1222 vaccination. The origin of this receptor is an adult in good health. This chain connects TRBV7-2 to TRBJ2-3, with 13 bases matching TRBD2. The CDR3 DNA sequence: TGTGCCAGCAGCATTGGACTAGCGGGGGCGCAGTATTTT. Translation gives CASSIGLAGAQYF.